Listed below are T cell receptor beta chains from one sample, sequenced in a study of early T cells in non-severe SARS-CoV-2 infection. MiXCR was run by TCRdb on the 5' RACE reads, yielding one entry per CDR3 protein. Here the sample spans about 35,000 distinct CDR3 sequences, approximately 6% being singletons. The sequencing here drew on whole blood, taken at baseline. These receptors originate from an adult who was a healthcare worker with PCR-confirmed SARS-CoV-2 infection or an uninfected control (not recorded which). Each CDR3 is given with its conserved first and last residue. Fields, in order: V gene, J gene, D gene, clone size, CDR3 protein, CDR3 DNA. A D gene is named only where the DNA matches it firmly. Not every row has a clone size; where given, it reads once, few, many or a size class.

V: TRBV29-1; J: TRBJ1-2; D: NA; size: NA; CDR3: CSARRSGDGYTF; DNA: TGCAGCGCCCGGCGGTCAGGGGATGGCTACACCTTC
V: TRBV4-1; J: TRBJ2-1; D: NA; size: many; CDR3: CASSQDLGDGRNEQFF; DNA: TGCGCCAGCAGCCAAGATTTGGGAGATGGACGCAATGAGCAGTTCTTC
V: TRBV6-2/TRBV6-3; J: TRBJ2-7; D: TRBD1; size: few; CDR3: CASGGTGLAYEQYF; DNA: TGTGCCAGCGGGGGGACAGGGCTAGCCTACGAGCAGTACTTC
V: TRBV9; J: TRBJ2-5; D: NA; size: NA; CDR3: CASSVGSRQETQYF; DNA: TGTGCCAGCAGCGTAGGGTCCAGACAAGAGACCCAGTACTTC
V: TRBV7-9; J: TRBJ2-5; D: NA; size: NA; CDR3: CASSFLWRQAAETQYF; DNA: TGTGCCAGCAGCTTCCTTTGGCGACAGGCCGCGGAGACCCAGTACTTC
V: TRBV7-9; J: TRBJ1-2; D: NA; size: many; CDR3: CASSRLAGAYGYTF; DNA: TGTGCCAGCAGCCGGCTGGCCGGGGCCTATGGCTACACCTTC
V: TRBV29-1; J: TRBJ2-3; D: NA; size: NA; CDR3: CSVDRLAGPDTQYF; DNA: TGCAGCGTTGATCGGCTAGCTGGTCCAGATACGCAGTATTTT
V: TRBV20-1; J: TRBJ1-6; D: NA; size: many; CDR3: CSADTGTGENSPLHF; DNA: TGCAGTGCTGACACCGGGACTGGGGAAAATTCACCCCTCCACTTT
V: TRBV5-1; J: TRBJ2-7; D: TRBD1; size: NA; CDR3: CASTSSPGQGAHEQYF; DNA: TGCGCCAGCACCTCAAGTCCGGGACAGGGGGCCCACGAGCAGTACTTC
V: TRBV5-1; J: TRBJ2-3; D: TRBD2; size: many; CDR3: CASSSGLAGADTQYF; DNA: TGCGCCAGCAGCTCCGGACTAGCTGGGGCAGATACGCAGTATTTT
V: TRBV9; J: TRBJ2-2; D: TRBD1; size: many; CDR3: CASSSQGFTGELFF; DNA: TGTGCCAGCAGCTCACAGGGGTTCACCGGGGAGCTGTTTTTT
V: TRBV29-1; J: TRBJ2-5; D: TRBD1; size: many; CDR3: CSVWLGTGSQETQYF; DNA: TGCAGCGTTTGGTTGGGGACAGGATCACAAGAGACCCAGTACTTC
V: TRBV6-6; J: TRBJ1-6; D: NA; size: many; CDR3: CASRDGPRNSPLHF; DNA: TGTGCCAGCAGGGACGGACCTCGTAATTCACCCCTCCACTTT
V: TRBV2; J: TRBJ2-2; D: TRBD1; size: few; CDR3: CASKPPGTGGTGELFF; DNA: TGTGCCAGTAAGCCCCCCGGGACAGGGGGTACCGGGGAGCTGTTTTTT
V: TRBV7-2; J: TRBJ2-1; D: NA; size: many; CDR3: CASSLVPGYNEQFF; DNA: TGTGCCAGCAGCTTAGTACCGGGCTACAATGAGCAGTTCTTC
V: TRBV6-5; J: TRBJ1-5; D: NA; size: many; CDR3: CASSETQGIAQHF; DNA: TGTGCCAGCAGTGAGACCCAGGGAATTGCCCAGCATTTT
V: TRBV5-1; J: TRBJ1-5; D: NA; size: many; CDR3: CASTDSREGNQPQHF; DNA: TGCGCCAGCACAGACAGCCGTGAGGGCAATCAGCCCCAGCATTTT
V: TRBV5-1; J: TRBJ1-3; D: NA; size: few; CDR3: CASSGRDGRNSGNTIYF; DNA: TGCGCCAGCAGCGGGCGGGACGGCCGTAACTCTGGAAACACCATATATTTT
V: TRBV30; J: TRBJ1-6; D: NA; size: many; CDR3: CAWRPLGRSSSYNSPLHF; DNA: TGTGCCTGGAGGCCTCTGGGCCGATCGAGCTCCTATAATTCACCCCTCCACTTT
V: TRBV7-2; J: TRBJ2-3; D: TRBD2; size: many; CDR3: CASSPGLAGDTQYF; DNA: TGTGCCAGCAGCCCCGGACTAGCGGGAGATACGCAGTATTTT
V: TRBV27; J: TRBJ2-7; D: NA; size: NA; CDR3: CATRGDSYEQYF; DNA: TGTGCCACCCGCGGGGATTCCTACGAGCAGTACTTC
V: TRBV21-1; J: TRBJ2-3; D: NA; size: many; CDR3: CAIATGSSTDTQYF; DNA: TGTGCCATCGCGACAGGGTCTAGCACAGATACGCAGTATTTT
V: TRBV15; J: TRBJ2-3; D: NA; size: few; CDR3: CATSIRPSTDTQYF; DNA: TGTGCCACCAGCATTAGACCCTCCACAGATACGCAGTATTTT
V: TRBV10-3; J: TRBJ2-5; D: NA; size: many; CDR3: CAIRTGETQYF; DNA: TGTGCCATCAGGACGGGGGAGACCCAGTACTTC
V: TRBV9; J: TRBJ1-5; D: NA; size: many; CDR3: CASSFQPQHF; DNA: TGTGCCAGCAGTTTTCAGCCCCAGCATTTT
V: TRBV7-9; J: TRBJ2-6; D: NA; size: many; CDR3: CASIPPGLEGANVLTF; DNA: TGTGCCAGCATCCCTCCGGGGCTGGAAGGGGCCAACGTCCTGACTTTC
V: TRBV20-1; J: TRBJ2-3; D: TRBD2; size: many; CDR3: CSACLAGGPGDTQYF; DNA: TGCAGTGCTTGTCTGGCGGGAGGGCCTGGAGATACGCAGTATTTT
V: TRBV19; J: TRBJ2-1; D: NA; size: many; CDR3: CATRGGPRYNEQFF; DNA: TGTGCCACTCGGGGCGGGCCGCGCTACAATGAGCAGTTCTTC
V: TRBV12-3/TRBV12-4; J: TRBJ2-1; D: TRBD2; size: NA; CDR3: CASSSTSGSLREQFF; DNA: TGTGCCAGCAGTTCGACTAGCGGGAGCCTTCGGGAGCAGTTCTTC
V: TRBV11-2; J: TRBJ2-7; D: NA; size: few; CDR3: CASSPTRSYEQYF; DNA: TGTGCCAGCAGCCCGACTAGATCCTACGAGCAGTACTTC
V: TRBV18; J: TRBJ2-7; D: NA; size: many; CDR3: CASSLFRDTHEQYF; DNA: TGTGCCAGCTCCCTTTTCAGGGATACCCACGAGCAGTACTTC
V: TRBV18; J: TRBJ2-3; D: TRBD2; size: few; CDR3: CASSPQRESDTQYF; DNA: TGTGCCAGCTCACCTCAGCGGGAGTCAGATACGCAGTATTTT
V: TRBV7-9; J: TRBJ2-1; D: NA; size: many; CDR3: CASSLAAPNEQFF; DNA: TGTGCCAGCAGCTTAGCAGCGCCCAATGAGCAGTTCTTC
V: TRBV11-1; J: TRBJ1-2; D: TRBD1; size: many; CDR3: CASSLDGQGVSRVYGYTF; DNA: TGTGCCAGCAGCTTGGACGGACAGGGGGTGTCAAGAGTCTATGGCTACACCTTC
V: TRBV7-2; J: TRBJ1-5; D: NA; size: many; CDR3: CASSLSTVNQPQHF; DNA: TGTGCCAGCAGCTTATCTACTGTTAATCAGCCCCAGCATTTT
V: TRBV11-2; J: TRBJ1-4; D: NA; size: many; CDR3: CASSSLRGNEKLFF; DNA: TGTGCCAGCAGCTCTCTGAGGGGGAATGAAAAACTGTTTTTT
V: TRBV5-4; J: TRBJ2-1; D: TRBD2; size: many; CDR3: CASSLERAGWNEQFF; DNA: TGTGCCAGCAGCTTGGAGCGAGCGGGATGGAATGAGCAGTTCTTC
V: TRBV28; J: TRBJ2-5; D: NA; size: many; CDR3: CASTLGSQSLF; DNA: TGTGCCAGCACCCTAGGGAGCCAGTCCCTCTTC
V: TRBV7-9; J: TRBJ2-1; D: NA; size: many; CDR3: CASSSIRRGGQFF; DNA: TGTGCCAGCAGCTCCATCCGCCGTGGAGGGCAGTTCTTC
V: TRBV5-1; J: TRBJ1-1; D: NA; size: many; CDR3: CASSFRQTNTEAFF; DNA: TGCGCCAGCAGCTTCCGACAGACGAACACTGAAGCTTTCTTT
V: TRBV2; J: TRBJ2-1; D: TRBD1; size: many; CDR3: CATSGQTNEQFF; DNA: TGTGCCACCTCGGGACAGACGAATGAGCAGTTCTTC
V: TRBV7-2; J: TRBJ1-1; D: NA; size: few; CDR3: CASSLGWGITEAFF; DNA: TGTGCCAGCAGCTTAGGTTGGGGGATCACTGAAGCTTTCTTT
V: TRBV6-5; J: TRBJ1-2; D: NA; size: many; CDR3: CASSFRAGPLNYGYTF; DNA: TGTGCCAGCAGTTTCCGCGCGGGCCCCCTTAACTATGGCTACACCTTC
V: TRBV30; J: TRBJ2-7; D: NA; size: many; CDR3: CAWSLGGPYEQYF; DNA: TGTGCCTGGAGCCTAGGGGGGCCCTACGAGCAGTACTTC
V: TRBV6-6; J: TRBJ1-3; D: NA; size: many; CDR3: CASSDSRSSGNTIYF; DNA: TGTGCCAGCAGTGATTCGAGGAGCTCTGGAAACACCATATATTTT
V: TRBV18; J: TRBJ1-1; D: NA; size: many; CDR3: CASSPDRSAEAFF; DNA: TGTGCCAGCTCACCAGACAGGTCCGCTGAAGCTTTCTTT
V: TRBV7-3; J: TRBJ2-1; D: TRBD2; size: NA; CDR3: CASSRSGGASRDEQFF; DNA: TGTGCCAGCAGCCGTAGCGGGGGGGCCTCAAGGGATGAGCAGTTCTTC
V: TRBV3-1; J: TRBJ2-7; D: NA; size: many; CDR3: CASSQVGTYEQYF; DNA: TGTGCCAGCAGCCAAGTCGGTACCTACGAGCAGTACTTC
V: TRBV9; J: TRBJ2-2; D: NA; size: few; CDR3: CASSPQDTGELFF; DNA: TGTGCCAGCAGCCCACAAGACACCGGGGAGCTGTTTTTT
V: TRBV2; J: TRBJ2-5; D: NA; size: once; CDR3: CASSVGGGTAGTQYF; DNA: TGTGCCAGCAGTGTCGGTGGAGGGACAGCGGGGACCCAGTACTTC
V: TRBV12-3/TRBV12-4; J: TRBJ1-2; D: NA; size: few; CDR3: CASSAHSTHYGYTF; DNA: TGTGCCAGCAGCGCACATAGTACCCACTATGGCTACACCTTC
V: TRBV7-2; J: TRBJ2-3; D: NA; size: few; CDR3: CASSPRPDTQYF; DNA: TGTGCCAGCAGCCCACGGCCGGATACGCAGTATTTT
V: TRBV6-1; J: TRBJ1-1; D: NA; size: many; CDR3: CASSKKTVKNTEAFF; DNA: TGTGCCAGCAGTAAGAAGACAGTGAAGAACACTGAAGCTTTCTTT
V: TRBV5-1; J: TRBJ1-1; D: NA; size: many; CDR3: CASSPTVTGNTEAFF; DNA: TGCGCCAGCAGCCCGACGGTAACAGGGAACACTGAAGCTTTCTTT
V: TRBV4-3; J: TRBJ2-7; D: TRBD2; size: medium-sized; CDR3: CASSQEVPSGGSSYEQYF; DNA: TGCGCCAGCAGCCAAGAAGTCCCTAGCGGGGGAAGCTCCTACGAGCAGTACTTC
V: TRBV12-5; J: TRBJ1-1; D: NA; size: NA; CDR3: CASGFPGTNTEAFF; DNA: TGTGCTAGTGGTTTCCCGGGAACGAACACTGAAGCTTTCTTT
V: TRBV4-1; J: TRBJ2-1; D: TRBD2; size: many; CDR3: CASSQSISSAGALDNEQFF; DNA: TGCGCCAGCAGCCAATCAATCTCTTCCGCGGGAGCTCTCGACAATGAGCAGTTCTTC
V: TRBV7-2; J: TRBJ2-1; D: NA; size: many; CDR3: CASGVPADREDNEQFF; DNA: TGTGCCAGCGGAGTCCCGGCCGACAGGGAGGACAATGAGCAGTTCTTC
V: TRBV19; J: TRBJ2-1; D: NA; size: many; CDR3: CASSTQGTRGEQFF; DNA: TGTGCCAGTAGTACCCAGGGGACGCGGGGTGAGCAGTTCTTC
V: TRBV5-1; J: TRBJ2-3; D: NA; size: NA; CDR3: CASSLTSRDTQYF; DNA: TGCGCCAGCAGCTTGACTAGCCGAGATACGCAGTATTTT